This TCR beta chain was identified during a study of blood T cell repertoires in COVID-19. Trimming left V 2 bases short and J 5 bases short, with 8 bases between. The germline gives CDR1 LGHNT, CDR2 FRNRAP. The CDR3 length is 13 residues. Clones were sequenced by immunoSEQ multiplex PCR, and TCRdb holds only the in-frame ones, with some missing. The sample includes 140,000 to 150,000 clones, under 90% of them seen just once. Sequencing was carried out using peripheral blood. The genes are TRBV12-5 and TRBJ2-3, with D maybe TRBD1 (6 bases). The TCR sequence derives from a human donor in a cohort sampled during active COVID-19. This chain's CDR3 is CASGLQDRDTQYF. The CDR3 nucleotides are TGTGCTAGTGGTTTGCAGGACAGAGATACGCAGTATTTT.